The 29 T cell receptor beta chains presented below share a single source sample, sequenced in a study of beta chain features in type 1 diabetes. Overall study results and limits: Shorter TCRB CDR3s, moderately but significantly so, marked every one of the four CD4+ subsets in Type 1 diabetes patients.

No antigens are known for them. The authors reverse transcribed all of the isolated RNA, so sequencing captured expressed TCRB transcripts. Libraries were prepared by immunoSEQ multiplex PCR; TCRdb keeps only in-frame clonotypes and omits some of them. The sample consists of about 260,000 clones, 20% of them appearing once. The sequenced material came from naive CD4+ T cells from blood. The receptor set was obtained from a middle-aged woman with type 1 diabetes.

This clone was counted between two and nine times. The chain uses TRBV5-6 and TRBJ2-6; unclear D gene. V was pared by 4 bases and J by 4 bases, with 9 bases between. This CDR3 region has 14 residues. Per the germline V gene, CDR1 is SGHDT and CDR2 is YYEEEE. The CDR3 loop reads CASSRVSGANVLTF. The CDR3 DNA reads as TGTGCCAGCAGCCGTGTTTCGGGGGCCAACGTCCTGACTTTC.

This clone was counted only a few times. The rearrangement joins TRBV2 to TRBJ1-2; D gene uncertain. CDR1 and CDR2 from the germline V gene are SNHLY and FYNNEI. The V end was cut by 11 bases, the J end by 8 bases, with 18 bases between. This CDR3 region has 12 residues. CDR3 sequence: CASLREGEGYTF. Written as DNA, the CDR3 is TGTGCCTCGCTCCGGGAGGGAGAGGGCTACACCTTC.

The table lists this clone with a few counts. The V gene is TRBV27, the J gene TRBJ1-1, with unresolved D. The CDR3 consists of 13 residues. Germline V gene lookup returns CDR1 MNHEY and CDR2 SMNVEV (reference sequence). Trimming removed 4 bases at V and 1 base at J, with 7 bases between. Written as DNA, the CDR3 is TGTGCCAGCAGTTCCCTGCGGAACACTGAAGCTTTCTTT. This sequence encodes CASSSLRNTEAFF.

The V and J genes are TRBV28 and TRBJ1-4; 7 positions agree with TRBD1. The CDR3 spans 15 residues. V gave up 4 bases and J gave up 3 bases; unmatched junction bases: 5. Germline V gene data show CDR1 as MDHEN and CDR2 as SYDVKM. CDR3 in amino acids: CASSSSTGANEKLFF. The CDR3 nucleotides are TGTGCCAGCAGTTCAAGCACAGGGGCTAATGAAAAACTGTTTTTT.

This clone was found a few times. The V gene is TRBV20-1, the J gene TRBJ2-7; D unresolved. This CDR3 is 11 amino acids long. V shed 6 bases and J shed 5 bases, with 11 bases lying between them. Germline V gene sequence: CDR1 DFQATT, CDR2 SNEGSKA (reference sequence). Here the CDR3 DNA reads TGCAGTGCCCTCCCTGGGCACGAGCAGTACTTC. Amino acids: CSALPGHEQYF.

About this clone: Other DNA sequences within the sample encode an identical CDR3. This rearrangement joins TRBV19 to TRBJ1-2, with 9 positions matching TRBD1. Germline V CDR1 and CDR2: LNHDA, SQIVND (reference sequence). The J segment lost 6 bases and the V segment lost 3 bases, leaving 2 bases of the junction unmatched. This CDR3 comprises 13 residues. CDR3 amino acids: CASSIGQGNGYTF. The CDR3 region has the DNA TGTGCCAGTAGTATTGGACAGGGGAATGGCTACACCTTC.

V usage is TRBV29-1 and J usage is TRBJ1-2; the D is unclear. This CDR3 has 12 amino acids. With 6 bases removed from V and 0 bases from J, the gap between germline ends came to 8 bases. From germline, CDR1 is SQVTM and CDR2 ANQGSEA. The DNA for the CDR3 is TGCAGCGTCCACAGAGCTAACTATGGCTACACCTTC. This sequence encodes CSVHRANYGYTF.

V usage is TRBV30 and J usage is TRBJ1-2; tentatively, D is TRBD1 (6 bases). The V and J ends lost 4 bases and 8 bases respectively, with 20 bases between them. The CDR3 runs 14 residues. Germline V gene data show CDR1 as GTSNPN and CDR2 as SVGIG (reference sequence). CDR3 in DNA: TGTGCCTGGACCCTAACCGGACAGTTCGGGGGCTACACCTTC. Its protein is CAWTLTGQFGGYTF.

The DNA for the CDR3 is TGTGCCAACCCCTCTCTTTTGGGCCCCATCGGTGGCTACACCTTC. Its protein product is CANPSLLGPIGGYTF. The chain uses TRBV21-1 and TRBJ1-2; TRBD1, the table's D call, was not compared with the DNA. TRBV21-1 represents a pseudogene. The CDR3 consists of 15 residues.

Concerning this clone itself: This CDR3 is also generated by other DNA sequences in the sample. The chain links TRBV19 to TRBJ1-1; TRBD1 might be the D (5 bases). Germline lookup yields CDR1 LNHDA and CDR2 SQIVND (reference sequence). The CDR3 runs 14 residues. The germline V and J ends were trimmed by 5 bases and 0 bases, with 10 bases remaining between them. The CDR3 nucleotides are TGTGCCAGTAGTCCGGGACTCCTGAACACTGAAGCTTTCTTT. It is translated as CASSPGLLNTEAFF.

The chain carries TRBV19 and TRBJ1-2; perhaps TRBD1 as D (5 bases). The CDR3 length is 13 residues. From germline, CDR1 is LNHDA and CDR2 SQIVND (reference sequence). Between the trimmed V and J ends, which lost 4 bases and 5 bases, there was a span of 11 bases. CDR3 DNA sequence: TGTGCCAGTAGTACCCCCCGACAGTATGGCTACACCTTC. Translated, it gives CASSTPRQYGYTF.

The chain is built from TRBV11-2 and TRBJ2-5, with TRBD1 identical over 7 bases. CDR3 length equals 13 residues. Germline assignment: CDR1 SGHAT and CDR2 FQNNGV. V lost 2 bases to trimming and J lost 8 bases; unmatched junction nucleotides: 5. The CDR3, as DNA: TGTGCCAGCAGCTTATGGGACAGTGGAACCCAGTACTTC. Translating gives CASSLWDSGTQYF.

This clone was detected a few times. The chain has TRBV6-5 and TRBJ2-7; the D gene is possibly TRBD1 (5 bases). This CDR3 contains 14 residues. From germline, CDR1 is MNHEY and CDR2 SVGAGI. V shed 7 bases and J shed 5 bases, with 18 bases lying between them. In DNA, the CDR3 is TGTGCCAGCAAGCCCAGGGAAACGAAGAACGAGCAGTACTTC. Translation gives CASKPRETKNEQYF.

This clone was counted between two and nine times. Sequence at one end of the junction differs from germline and may be a read error. This chain links TRBV5-4 with TRBJ1-6; the D gene is possibly TRBD1 (5 bases). Germline loops: CDR1 SGHNT, CDR2 YYREEE (reference sequence). The CDR3 is made up of 13 amino acids. The CDR3 DNA reads TGTGCCAGCAGTTTGGAGGGGAATTCACCCCTCCACTTT. Its translation is CASSLEGNSPLHF.

Only a few counts were recorded for this clone. V and J are TRBV25-1 and TRBJ1-5; the D is unclear. The V and J ends lost 8 bases and 5 bases respectively, with 13 bases between them. Germline CDR1 MGHDK, CDR2 SYGVNS. CDR3 size: 13 residues. CDR3 nucleotide sequence: TGTGCCAGCCAAGACATCAACGATCAGCCCCAGCATTTT. Translation gives CASQDINDQPQHF.

The table lists this clone with a few counts. The chain has TRBV29-1 and TRBJ2-7; maybe TRBD2 (5 bases). This CDR3 is 13 amino acids long. V lost 7 bases, J lost 0 bases, and 13 bases lay in between. The V gene's germline CDR1 is SQVTM and CDR2 ANQGSEA. The CDR3 is CSGSGRSSYEQYF. The CDR3 region has the DNA TGCAGCGGGAGCGGAAGAAGCTCCTACGAGCAGTACTTC.

This clone was detected a few times. The chain's CDR3 is CASSLGSGTNTGELFF. For the CDR3, the DNA is TGTGCCAGCAGCCTGGGGTCCGGGACGAACACCGGGGAGCTGTTTTTT. The chain joins TRBV5-4 to TRBJ2-2, with D tentatively TRBD2 (5 bases). From germline, CDR1 is SGHNT and CDR2 YYREEE (reference sequence). V dropped 4 bases and J dropped 0 bases, with 13 bases sitting between them. This CDR3 has 16 amino acids.

The rearrangement links TRBV30 to TRBJ2-1, with TRBD2 identical over 7 bases. Germline loops: CDR1 GTSNPN, CDR2 SVGIG (reference sequence). CDR3 size: 14 residues. The junction had 12 bases not matched to a gene; V was cut back by 4 bases and J by 9 bases. The CDR3 coding sequence is TGTGCCTGGACGGGGCTAGCGGCCGCCACTGAGCAGTTCTTC. This codes for CAWTGLAAATEQFF.

CDR3: CASSVDWTSYEQYF. The CDR3, as DNA: TGTGCCAGCAGCGTAGATTGGACATCCTACGAGCAGTACTTC. The chain recombines TRBV9 with TRBJ2-7, with D possibly being TRBD1 (5 bases). The V and J ends lost 0 bases and 1 base respectively, with 8 bases between them. This CDR3 has 14 residues. Germline V gene lookup returns CDR1 SGDLS and CDR2 YYNGEE.

The chain employs TRBV7-6 and TRBJ2-5, with TRBD2 identical over 9 bases. The CDR3 spans 14 residues. V lost 5 bases and J lost 9; bases outside the gene matches: 10. Germline CDR1 reads SGHVS; CDR2 reads FNYEAQ. CDR3 sequence reads: CASSPTASGMAQYF. In nucleotides, the CDR3 is TGTGCCAGCAGCCCCACCGCTAGCGGGATGGCCCAGTACTTC. Full variable domain (missing parts from reference TRBV7-6 and TRBJ2-5): GAGVSQSPRYKVTKRGQDVALRCDPISGHVSLYWYRQALGQGPEFLTYFNYEAQQDKSGLPNDRFSAERPEGSISTLTIQRTEQRDSAMYRCASSPTASGMAQYFGPGTRLLVL.

The genes are TRBV9 and TRBJ2-5; TRBD2 aligns across 11 bases. Germline CDR1 and CDR2: SGDLS and YYNGEE. V lost 0 bases, J lost 3 bases, and 4 bases stayed unmatched. This CDR3 contains 16 residues. CDR3 sequence (DNA): TGTGCCAGCAGCGTAGCTCAACTAGCGGGAGAAGAGACCCAGTACTTC. Amino acids: CASSVAQLAGEETQYF. The variable domain in full, with the rest retrieved from reference TRBV9 and TRBJ2-5, is DSGVTQTPKHLITATGQRVTLRCSPRSGDLSVYWYQQSLDQGLQFLIQYYNGEERAKGNILERFSAQQFPDLHSELNLSSLELGDSALYFCASSVAQLAGEETQYFGPGTRLLVL.

This clone showed up just a few times. The rearrangement joins TRBV29-1 to TRBJ2-5; maybe TRBD1 (6 bases). The CDR3 spans 10 residues. In germline, CDR1 is SQVTM, CDR2 ANQGSEA. The CDR3 sequence is CSGTSETQYF. The CDR3 nucleotides are TGCAGTGGGACAAGTGAGACCCAGTACTTC. The full variable domain, in which reference TRBV29-1 and TRBJ2-5 provide the parts outside the CDR3, is SAVISQKPSRDICQRGTSLTIQCQVDSQVTMMFWYRQQPGQSLTLIATANQGSEATYESGFVIDKFPISRPNLTFSTLTVSNMSPEDSSIYLCSGTSETQYFGPGTRLLVL.

This clone has only a few counts. The chain recombines TRBV18 with TRBJ2-5, with a weak D call TRBD2 (5 bases). The CDR3 has 15 amino acids. Per the germline V gene, CDR1 is KGHSH and CDR2 is LQKENI. V gave up 5 bases and J gave up 5 bases, with 18 bases separating them. The CDR3 here is CASSATLTPGETQYF. CDR3 DNA sequence: TGTGCCAGCTCAGCCACCCTGACCCCGGGGGAGACCCAGTACTTC.

This chain links TRBV10-3 with TRBJ2-1; perhaps TRBD2 as D (6 bases). CDR1 ENHRY and CDR2 SYGVKD come from the germline V gene. This CDR3 comprises 15 residues. Trimming took off 6 bases at V and 6 bases at J, with 18 bases between the two ends. The CDR3 loop reads CAISQTGEAGNEQFF. In DNA, the CDR3 is TGTGCCATCAGCCAGACCGGGGAAGCGGGCAATGAGCAGTTCTTC.

The chain uses TRBV29-1 and TRBJ2-4; tentatively, D is TRBD2 (6 bases). The CDR3 spans 13 residues. The germline CDR1 and CDR2 sequences are SQVTM and ANQGSEA. V gave up 5 bases and J gave up 2 bases, with 10 bases separating them. CDR3 nucleotide sequence: TGCAGCGTTAGGCGGGGTACCAAAAACATTCAGTACTTC. Its translation is CSVRRGTKNIQYF.

The gene calls are TRBV6-5 and TRBJ2-3; 10 nucleotides agree with TRBD2. V shed 5 bases and J 5 bases; nucleotides not matched to a gene: 1. This CDR3 comprises 13 residues. In germline, CDR1 is MNHEY, CDR2 SVGAGI. CDR3 loop: CASSLAGEDTQYF. Written as DNA, the CDR3 is TGTGCCAGCAGTCTAGCGGGAGAAGATACGCAGTATTTT.

This clone was seen once. The gene calls are TRBV18 and TRBJ1-4; D uncertain. The CDR3 length is 14 residues. Trimming removed 6 bases at V and 0 bases at J, with 8 bases between. Germline V gives CDR1 KGHSH, CDR2 LQKENI. CDR3 DNA sequence: TGTGCCAGCTCCCCATATGCAACTAATGAAAAACTGTTTTTT. This gives the protein CASSPYATNEKLFF.

This sequence joins TRBV10-3 and TRBJ2-1; D is perhaps TRBD2 (6 bases). Germline lookup yields CDR1 ENHRY and CDR2 SYGVKD. CDR3 length: 16 residues. V was clipped by 4 bases and J by 2 bases, with 15 bases between them. The chain's CDR3 is CAISGWVADTYNEQFF. The CDR3 DNA follows: TGTGCCATCAGTGGTTGGGTAGCGGATACCTACAATGAGCAGTTCTTC.

A few counts support this clone. This chain connects TRBV9 to TRBJ1-4; no clear D gene. The germline CDR1 and CDR2 sequences are SGDLS and YYNGEE. Trimming left V 3 bases short and J 0 bases short, with 6 bases between. The CDR3 has 14 amino acids. Written as DNA, the CDR3 is TGTGCCAGCAGCGCTTCCCCAACTAATGAAAAACTGTTTTTT. Its protein is CASSASPTNEKLFF.